The clone carrying this T cell receptor (beta chain) has a count of ten or more. Its matching antigen is unknown. This CDR3 spans 14 amino acids. CDR1 and CDR2 (germline): SEHNR, FQNEAQ (reference sequence). V lost 4 bases and J 0 bases, leaving 7 bases between the germline ends. The source of the sample is a study of T-cell memory formation after mild COVID-19. Study-level information: TCR clustering was largely donor specific. Study-wide points: Contracting CD4+ clones sat mainly in CM and EM; CD8+ in EMRA.

Barcoded TCR alpha and TCR beta cDNA libraries with UMIs came from 5'RACE using constant-segment primers. TCRdb fed the 5' RACE reads into MiXCR, producing one record per CDR3 protein. This repertoire shows around 390,000 distinct CDR3 sequences, approximately 16% found once; its top ten account for roughly 21%. Material for sequencing was PBMCs or a T cell subset sorted from them (not recorded which). The V gene is TRBV7-9, the J gene TRBJ1-3; maybe TRBD1 (6 bases). The sequence was collected from a man younger than 35 who had mild COVID-19 (a few samples of this study predate the infection). Cell type and time point are not known. The CDR3 loop is CASSWTASGNTIYF. In DNA form, the CDR3 reads TGTGCCAGCAGCTGGACAGCCTCTGGAAACACCATATATTTT.